Each of the 18 T cell receptor beta chains below was sequenced from the same sample in a study of T cell responses to AZD1222 COVID-19 vaccine (dated by TCRdb to the early 2020s). The time point label for this specimen denotes: baseline before first vaccination. Library method: the immunoSEQ multiplex PCR assay. TCRdb mirrors the immuneACCESS table, restricted to in-frame sequences. Some clones are absent from its copies; in checked studies, under half trace to an unresolved V gene, and the reason for the others is unknown. The sample profile shows about 62,000 clones; 80% to 90% of them were found once. The ten largest clones add up to just under 5% of the sample. This specimen consisted of peripheral blood, obtained on day 0 of AZD1222 vaccination. The receptors stem from an adult in good health.

The chain carries TRBV5-4 and TRBJ2-1, with D tentatively TRBD2 (6 bases). The CDR3 runs to 18 residues. Looked up from germline, CDR1 is SGHNT and CDR2 is YYREEE (reference sequence). Trimming removed 4 bases from V and 1 base from J, with 21 bases in between. CDR3 region: CASSAGRGSGGSYNEQFF. CDR3 bases: TGTGCCAGCAGCGCGGGAAGAGGGTCCGGAGGGTCCTACAATGAGCAGTTCTTC.

This clone showed up just once. This chain joins TRBV2 and TRBJ2-2, with D possibly being TRBD1 or TRBD2 (5 bases each). Germline V CDR1 and CDR2: SNHLY, FYNNEI. V was pared by 6 bases and J by 7 bases, with 18 bases between. The length of the CDR3 is 15 residues. The CDR3 sequence: CASRARDGLSGELFF. In DNA, the CDR3 is TGTGCCAGCAGAGCCCGGGACGGTCTCAGCGGGGAGCTGTTTTTT.

V and J are TRBV5-5 and TRBJ1-1; D ambiguous. Germline V lookup: CDR1 SGHKS, CDR2 YYEKEE (reference sequence). There are 14 residues in the CDR3. Trimming stripped 4 bases from V and 1 base from J, with 11 bases between. CDR3 region: CASSPGWENTEAFF. CDR3 DNA sequence: TGTGCCAGCAGCCCCGGGTGGGAGAACACTGAAGCTTTCTTT. Together with reference TRBV5-5 and TRBJ1-1, the CDR3 gives the full variable domain: DAGVTQSPTHLIKTRGQQVTLRCSPISGHKSVSWYQQVLGQGPQFIFQYYEKEERGRGNFPDRFSARQFPNYSSELNVNALLLGDSALYLCASSPGWENTEAFFGQGTRLTVV.

This sequence joins TRBV19 and TRBJ1-2, with D perhaps TRBD1 (6 bases). Germline V lookup: CDR1 LNHDA, CDR2 SQIVND (reference sequence). This CDR3 contains 13 residues. Trimming stripped 5 bases from V and 8 bases from J, with 15 bases between. The CDR3 protein is CASSPREGGGYTF. The CDR3 DNA reads TGTGCCAGTAGTCCCCGTGAAGGGGGAGGCTACACCTTC.

The V call is TRBV18, the J call TRBJ1-1, with D possibly TRBD1 on 5 matching bases. The CDR3 contains 15 residues. Trimming took off 6 bases at V and 0 bases at J, with 14 bases between the two ends. Germline V gene lookup returns CDR1 KGHSH and CDR2 LQKENI. The CDR3, as DNA: TGTGCCAGCTCGCTCAGACAGAACATGAACACTGAAGCTTTCTTT. Encoded protein: CASSLRQNMNTEAFF.

The chain recombines TRBV5-1 with TRBJ2-2; D not certain. Between the trimmed V and J ends, which lost 5 bases and 1 base, there was a span of 12 bases. The CDR3 has 15 residues. Germline V gives CDR1 SGHRS, CDR2 YFSETQ. CDR3 nucleotides: TGCGCCAGCAGTGGCCACCCAGGGAACACCGGGGAGCTGTTTTTT. It specifies CASSGHPGNTGELFF.

The chain joins TRBV6-1 to TRBJ1-2, with no clear D. Trimming took 2 bases from V and 10 from J, leaving 11 bases between them. Germline CDR1 is MNHNS and CDR2 is SASEGT. CDR3 length: 12 residues. The CDR3, as DNA: TGTGCCAGCAGTGAATCTGTTGGTGCCTACACCTTC. Translating gives CASSESVGAYTF.

Note on this clone: Other DNA sequences in this specimen translate into the identical CDR3. The chain has TRBV12-3 or TRBV12-4 and TRBJ1-5; D is unresolved. CDR3 length: 12 amino acids. V was trimmed by 6 bases and J by 2 bases, leaving 5 bases between them. The DNA for the CDR3 is TGTGCCAGCAGCCCGGGCAATCAGCCCCAGCATTTT. Its translation: CASSPGNQPQHF.

The chain joins TRBV9 to TRBJ1-6, with D hard to call. There are 12 residues in the CDR3. Germline CDR1 SGDLS, CDR2 YYNGEE. V was clipped by 4 bases and J by 12 bases, with 11 bases between them. This CDR3 is CASSPPTGPLHF. The DNA of the CDR3 is TGTGCCAGCAGCCCCCCCACGGGACCCCTCCACTTT.

The chain couples TRBV11-2 to TRBJ2-3, with D tentatively TRBD2 (5 bases). The CDR3 contains 15 residues. Germline CDR1 and CDR2: SGHAT and FQNNGV. Trimming removed 5 bases from V and 3 bases from J, with 15 bases in between. CDR3 DNA: TGTGCCAGCAGCCCAGTCGGACTTGGGACAGATACGCAGTATTTT. Translating gives CASSPVGLGTDTQYF. Full variable domain (outside the CDR3, taken from reference TRBV11-2 and TRBJ2-3): EAGVAQSPRYKIIEKRQSVAFWCNPISGHATLYWYQQILGQGPKLLIQFQNNGVVDDSQLPKDRFSAERLKGVDSTLKIQPAKLEDSAVYLCASSPVGLGTDTQYFGPGTRLTVL.

The rearrangement joins TRBV7-3 to TRBJ2-5, with D possibly called TRBD1 or TRBD2 (5 bases each). The germline V gene has CDR1 SGHTA and CDR2 FQGTGA. The length of the CDR3 is 13 residues. V lost 3 bases and J lost 5, with 10 bases in between. The CDR3 spells CASSFGGGETQYF. The DNA of the CDR3 is TGTGCCAGCAGCTTTGGGGGTGGGGAGACCCAGTACTTC.

The rearrangement uses TRBV15 and TRBJ1-4; tentative D call: TRBD1 (5 bases). The length of the CDR3 is 15 residues. Germline-derived CDR1 and CDR2 are LNHNV and YYDKDF (reference sequence). Deletions cut 2 bases from V and 5 bases from J, with 12 bases between. CDR3 sequence: CATSRQGTFNEKLFF. The CDR3 DNA follows: TGTGCCACCAGCAGACAAGGGACTTTCAATGAAAAACTGTTTTTT.

As DNA, the CDR3 is TGCGCCAGCAGCACGGGACTAGCGGGGTTTCCAAGCACAGATACGCAGTATTTT. Its protein product is CASSTGLAGFPSTDTQYF. The chain carries TRBV5-1 and TRBJ2-3; TRBD2 aligns across 13 bases. V shed 4 bases, J shed 0 bases, and the junction held 8 bases outside the gene matches. The CDR3 length is 18 residues. Germline V lookup: CDR1 SGHRS, CDR2 YFSETQ.

The CDR3 region has the DNA TGCAGCGTCGACGGGGGGGCCCAAGAGACCCAGTACTTC. Translating gives CSVDGGAQETQYF. The chain has TRBV29-1 and TRBJ2-5, with 8 positions matching TRBD2. From germline, CDR1 is SQVTM and CDR2 ANQGSEA. The CDR3 length is 13 residues. V lost 6 bases and J lost 1; bases outside the gene matches: 4.

The chain carries TRBV6-9 and TRBJ1-2, with D tentatively TRBD1 (6 bases). V shed 8 bases and J shed 4 bases, with 26 bases lying between them. This CDR3 is 17 amino acids long. Germline assignment: CDR1 MNHGY and CDR2 SVAAGI. The DNA of the CDR3 is TGTGCCAGCCCTCCTGAGGGGGGGCCGACCTTCCCCTATGGCTACACCTTC. The encoded protein is CASPPEGGPTFPYGYTF.

This sequence joins TRBV7-9 and TRBJ2-5; TRBD1 matches at 7 bases. The V and J ends lost 5 bases and 3 bases, in that order; junction bases with no gene match: 3. The germline V gene encodes CDR1 SEHNR and CDR2 FQNEAQ (reference sequence). CDR3 length: 13 amino acids. The CDR3 nucleotides read TGTGCCAGCAGCCCCGGGACAGAAGAGACCCAGTACTTC. It specifies CASSPGTEETQYF.

The chain carries TRBV9 and TRBJ2-2, with 8 bases lining up with TRBD2. Per germline, CDR1 SGDLS and CDR2 YYNGEE. Unmatched junction bases numbered 4, after V lost 1 base and J lost 5 bases. The CDR3 has 15 residues. CDR3 protein: CASSVHGGATGELFF. CDR3 bases: TGTGCCAGCAGCGTACACGGGGGGGCTACCGGGGAGCTGTTTTTT.

The gene calls are TRBV15 and TRBJ2-1; TRBD2 might be the D (5 bases). CDR1 LNHNV and CDR2 YYDKDF come from the germline V gene (reference sequence). CDR3 length: 13 residues. Trimming cost V 1 base and J 9 bases, with 10 bases left between them. For the CDR3, the DNA is TGTGCCACCAGCAGAGGTCGGGATCTTGAGCAGTTCTTC. It yields the protein CATSRGRDLEQFF.